This TCR beta chain was profiled in a study of blood T cell repertoires in COVID-19. Overall study: Researchers got acute and convalescent COVID-19 samples from the United States, Italy and Spain. The analysed material was cDNA or gDNA that came from T cells, B-cell-depleted T cells, or PBMCs.

Per the study methods: Cell counts per sample came from amplifying reference gene primers. Clones were sequenced by immunoSEQ multiplex PCR, and TCRdb holds only the in-frame ones, with some missing. The V and J calls and clone size come from that table; D and trimming were worked out from the DNA. The table includes roughly 200,000 clones, around 90% detected once. This clonotype was sampled from a middle-aged man with active or convalescent COVID-19. Sequenced: peripheral blood.

The CDR3 region is CASSYAGQGNFYEQYF. Written as DNA, the CDR3 is TGTGCCAGCAGTTACGCGGGACAGGGAAATTTCTACGAGCAGTACTTC. The chain joins TRBV6-5 to TRBJ2-7, with 9 bases that match TRBD1. Per the germline V gene, CDR1 is MNHEY and CDR2 is SVGAGI. This CDR3 contains 16 residues. With V trimmed by 2 bases and J by 3 bases, 8 bases remained unmatched.